What follows are 30 T cell receptor beta chains derived from one specimen sequenced in a study of blood T cell repertoires in COVID-19. Sequencing used immunoSEQ multiplex PCR; TCRdb keeps in-frame clones, though not all of them. The sample contains approximately 220,000 clones, around 87% of which appear only once. The specimen sequenced was peripheral blood. The receptors originated from a man in his 60s who had recovered from COVID-19.

The sample holds one count of this clone. This chain connects TRBV10-2 to TRBJ1-2; no clear D. The CDR3 contains 13 residues. Germline lookup yields CDR1 WSHSY and CDR2 SAAADI. Trimming took off 2 bases at V and 1 base at J, with 5 bases between the two ends. CDR3 protein: CASSEVDNYGYTF. The CDR3 DNA reads TGCGCCAGCAGTGAGGTAGATAACTATGGCTACACCTTC.

Concerning this clone: This CDR3 is also generated by other DNA sequences in the sample. The chain joins TRBV11-2 to TRBJ1-5, with D possibly being TRBD1 (5 bases). Germline-derived CDR1 and CDR2 are SGHAT and FQNNGV. V was pared by 2 bases and J by 0 bases, with 8 bases between. This CDR3 is built from 15 residues. The CDR3 nucleotides read TGTGCCAGCAGCTTACAGGGCTATAGCAATCAGCCCCAGCATTTT. Its translation is CASSLQGYSNQPQHF.

The chain recombines TRBV10-3 with TRBJ2-7; 7 bases line up with TRBD2. Trimming took 2 bases from V and 5 from J; bases not matched to a gene: 6. The CDR3 length is 14 residues. The germline V gene encodes CDR1 ENHRY and CDR2 SYGVKD. CDR3 residues: CAISEGGGGHEQYF. The CDR3 nucleotides are TGTGCCATCAGTGAGGGGGGGGGAGGCCACGAGCAGTACTTC.

V gene TRBV19 combines with J gene TRBJ2-5; no clear D. The ends were cut back, 6 bases at V and 0 bases at J, with 8 bases in the middle. CDR3 length: 13 amino acids. CDR1 and CDR2 (germline): LNHDA, SQIVND (reference sequence). The CDR3 region is CASRTTYQETQYF. CDR3 sequence (DNA): TGTGCCAGTAGGACAACGTACCAAGAGACCCAGTACTTC.

The V call is TRBV5-6, the J call TRBJ1-3, with D perhaps TRBD1 (5 bases). V dropped 4 bases and J dropped 0 bases, with 11 bases sitting between them. This CDR3 is 15 amino acids long. The germline CDR1 and CDR2 sequences are SGHDT and YYEEEE. The chain's CDR3 is CASSAGRGSGNTIYF. Here the CDR3 DNA reads TGTGCCAGCAGCGCCGGGAGGGGCTCTGGAAACACCATATATTTT. The full variable domain, its missing parts supplied by reference TRBV5-6 and TRBJ1-3, is DAGVTQSPTHLIKTRGQQVTLRCSPKSGHDTVSWYQQALGQGPQFIFQYYEEEERQRGNFPDRFSGHQFPNYSSELNVNALLLGDSALYLCASSAGRGSGNTIYFGEGSWLTVV.

This clone came up once. The rearrangement links TRBV7-3 to TRBJ2-7; the D gene is possibly TRBD1 (6 bases). Trimming left V 3 bases short and J 6 bases short, with 15 bases between. From germline, CDR1 is SGHTA and CDR2 FQGTGA. This CDR3 comprises 14 residues. Here the CDR3 DNA reads TGTGCCAGCAGCTTGGTCTGGGACAAAGGCGAGCAGTACTTC. It encodes CASSLVWDKGEQYF.

This chain joins TRBV11-3 and TRBJ2-7, with D perhaps TRBD2 (5 bases). V was pared by 3 bases and J by 2 bases, with 11 bases between. This CDR3 has 14 amino acids. In germline, CDR1 is SGHNT, CDR2 YENEEA. The CDR3: CASSLGGSAYEQYF. The CDR3 DNA is TGTGCCAGCAGCTTGGGCGGGTCGGCCTACGAGCAGTACTTC. Full variable domain (remainder filled in from reference TRBV11-3 and TRBJ2-7): EAGVVQSPRYKIIEKKQPVAFWCNPISGHNTLYWYLQNLGQGPELLIRYENEEAVDDSQLPKDRFSAERLKGVDSTLKIQPAELGDSAVYLCASSLGGSAYEQYFGPGTRLTVT.

This chain joins TRBV28 and TRBJ1-6, with D possibly TRBD1 on 5 matching bases. Germline V gives CDR1 MDHEN, CDR2 SYDVKM. With 7 bases removed from V and 10 bases from J, the gap between germline ends came to 20 bases. This CDR3 region has 15 residues. This chain's CDR3 is CASTGSGRQRSPLHF. CDR3 in DNA: TGTGCCAGCACAGGCTCAGGGAGGCAAAGATCACCCCTCCACTTT.

This clone was found many times. The rearrangement joins TRBV3-1 (or the pseudogene TRBV3-2) to TRBJ2-7, with a weak D call TRBD1 (7 bases). V was shortened by 4 bases and J by 3 bases, with 13 bases between the two germline ends. The CDR3 covers 14 residues. Germline V gene lookup returns CDR1 LGHDT and CDR2 YNNKEL (reference sequence). The CDR3 loop reads CASSPGGTHYEQYF. As DNA, the CDR3 is TGTGCCAGCAGCCCAGGGGGGACCCACTACGAGCAGTACTTC.

The V gene is TRBV7-2, the J gene TRBJ1-1; 7 bases are a match to TRBD1. This CDR3 spans 16 amino acids. Germline CDR1 and CDR2: SGHTA and FQGNSA. Trimming at V came to 5 bases and at J to 4 bases, leaving 13 bases not matched to a gene. The CDR3 bases are TGTGCCAGCAGCCCCCGACAGGGAATGGCGGGCACTGAAGCTTTCTTT. Its translation: CASSPRQGMAGTEAFF. Together with reference TRBV7-2 and TRBJ1-1, the CDR3 gives the full variable domain: GAGVSQSPSNKVTEKGKDVELRCDPISGHTALYWYRQSLGQGLEFLIYFQGNSAPDKSGLPSDRFSAERTGGSVSTLTIQRTQQEDSAVYLCASSPRQGMAGTEAFFGQGTRLTVV.

The J gene is TRBJ2-7, the V gene TRBV27; TRBD1 agrees at 7 bases. V shed 0 bases and J 0 bases; nucleotides not matched to a gene: 2. The germline gives CDR1 MNHEY, CDR2 SMNVEV (reference sequence). This CDR3 comprises 15 residues. The CDR3 here is CASSLSGTDSYEQYF. CDR3 nucleotide sequence: TGTGCCAGCAGTTTATCGGGGACAGACTCCTACGAGCAGTACTTC.

The gene calls are TRBV5-1 and TRBJ2-7; 11 bases match TRBD2. Trimming took 6 bases from V and 6 from J; bases not matched to a gene: 5. The CDR3 loop spans 13 amino acids. CDR1 and CDR2 (germline): SGHRS, YFSETQ. The CDR3 nucleotides are TGCGCCAGCAATAGCGGGGGGGCCCCCGAGCAGTACTTC. Its translation is CASNSGGAPEQYF.

The CDR3 coding sequence is TGTGCCAGCAGCGTAGCCGATAGCGGGGGGTGGGAGCAGTACTTC. Its translation is CASSVADSGGWEQYF. This chain connects TRBV9 to TRBJ2-7; 10 bases fit TRBD2. The junction had 7 bases not matched to a gene; V was cut back by 0 bases and J by 7 bases. The germline V gene encodes CDR1 SGDLS and CDR2 YYNGEE. This CDR3 has 15 amino acids.

This chain connects TRBV6-5 to TRBJ1-1, with D possibly TRBD1 on 5 matching bases. Germline V gives CDR1 MNHEY, CDR2 SVGAGI. Between the trimmed V and J ends, which lost 4 bases and 9 bases, there was a span of 15 bases. The CDR3 length is 13 residues. This chain's CDR3 is CASSWTTEKKAFF. The CDR3 DNA follows: TGTGCCAGCAGTTGGACAACCGAAAAGAAAGCTTTCTTT.

V usage is TRBV19 and J usage is TRBJ1-1; possible D gene TRBD1, 6 bases. Trimming left V 6 bases short and J 3 bases short, with 11 bases between. The CDR3 is made up of 13 amino acids. Germline assignment: CDR1 LNHDA and CDR2 SQIVND (reference sequence). This CDR3 is CASSLHRDTEAFF. CDR3 coding DNA: TGTGCCAGTAGCCTCCACAGGGACACTGAAGCTTTCTTT.

CDR3 bases: TGTGCCAGCAGCCTACGGTCAGGGCCGATGCAGAATGAAAAACTGTTTTTT. Its translation is CASSLRSGPMQNEKLFF. The chain joins TRBV5-4 to TRBJ1-4, with D possibly TRBD1 on 5 matching bases. There are 17 residues in the CDR3. CDR1 and CDR2 (germline): SGHNT, YYREEE (reference sequence). The V gene lost 4 bases and the J gene lost 5 bases, with 21 bases spanning the gap.

The chain carries TRBV4-1 and TRBJ1-5; D ambiguous. This CDR3 has 16 residues. V lost 0 bases and J lost 0, with 9 bases in between. Germline CDR1 is MGHRA and CDR2 is YSYEKL. In nucleotides, the CDR3 is TGCGCCAGCAGCCAAGATGGCCACCCTAGCAATCAGCCCCAGCATTTT. This codes for CASSQDGHPSNQPQHF.

This clone was picked up many times. The rearrangement uses TRBV7-9 and TRBJ1-2; D call uncertain. The length of the CDR3 is 12 residues. The V end was cut by 4 bases, the J end by 5 bases, with 8 bases between. Germline loops: CDR1 SEHNR, CDR2 FQNEAQ (reference sequence). CDR3 sequence: CASSSTEYGYTF. The CDR3 region has the DNA TGTGCCAGCAGCTCGACGGAGTATGGCTACACCTTC.

This chain uses TRBV7-9 with TRBJ1-1, with D hard to call. Trimming took 5 bases from V and 0 from J, leaving 7 bases between them. This CDR3 is built from 13 residues. Germline-derived CDR1 and CDR2 are SEHNR and FQNEAQ (reference sequence). The DNA for the CDR3 is TGTGCCAGCAGCCTGATAGTGAACACTGAAGCTTTCTTT. Translating gives CASSLIVNTEAFF.

This clone was observed once. The rearrangement joins TRBV6-5 to TRBJ1-1, with no clear D. V lost 7 bases and J lost 5, with 17 bases in between. There are 14 residues in the CDR3. Germline loops: CDR1 MNHEY, CDR2 SVGAGI. The CDR3 DNA is TGTGCCAGCACCGATGATCATTCTATTACTGAAGCTTTCTTT. Amino acid sequence: CASTDDHSITEAFF.

The chain links TRBV19 to TRBJ1-5; tentative D call: TRBD1 (6 bases). Germline V gene lookup returns CDR1 LNHDA and CDR2 SQIVND (reference sequence). The V end was cut by 5 bases, the J end by 2 bases, with 13 bases between. The CDR3 has 15 residues. Here the CDR3 reads CASSWKGGGNQPQHF. The CDR3 nucleotides are TGTGCCAGTAGTTGGAAGGGGGGGGGCAATCAGCCCCAGCATTTT.

This chain connects TRBV5-4 to TRBJ1-1, with a possible D match to TRBD1 (6 bases). The V end lost 4 bases, the J end lost 1 base, and 17 bases lay between the germline ends. The CDR3 spans 16 residues. Looked up from germline, CDR1 is SGHNT and CDR2 is YYREEE (reference sequence). The CDR3 is CASSLGQTGGNTEAFF. The CDR3 DNA is TGTGCCAGCAGCCTTGGACAGACCGGAGGGAACACTGAAGCTTTCTTT.

This chain links TRBV6-4 with TRBJ2-1; 9 bases fit TRBD1. The J segment lost 7 bases and the V segment lost 3 bases, leaving 4 bases of the junction unmatched. The CDR3 covers 14 residues. Germline V lookup: CDR1 MRHNA, CDR2 SNTAGT. The CDR3 nucleotides are TGTGCCAGCAGTGAGGGACAGGGTGGTAATGAGCAGTTCTTC. Amino acid sequence: CASSEGQGGNEQFF.

The gene calls are TRBV7-9 and TRBJ2-6; 7 nucleotides line up with TRBD2. Per germline, CDR1 SEHNR and CDR2 FQNEAQ (reference sequence). J lost 4 bases, V lost 1 base, and 4 bases had no gene match. The CDR3 has 16 residues. CDR3 sequence reads: CASSLGAGAGANVLTF. The CDR3 DNA reads TGTGCCAGCAGCTTAGGCGCGGGAGCCGGGGCCAACGTCCTGACTTTC.

A single count supports this clone. This chain joins TRBV30 and TRBJ2-1; TRBD2 matches at 12 bases. Germline CDR1 reads GTSNPN; CDR2 reads SVGIG (reference sequence). CDR3 length equals 13 residues. The ends lost 5 bases at V and 7 bases at J; junction bases unmatched: 3. The CDR3 DNA sequence: TGTGCCTGGGGACTAGCGGGGCGTAATGAGCAGTTCTTC. It yields the protein CAWGLAGRNEQFF.

The rearrangement uses TRBV9 and TRBJ2-1, with 14 bases identical to TRBD2. Germline assignment: CDR1 SGDLS and CDR2 YYNGEE. Trimming took 4 bases from V and 8 from J; bases not matched to a gene: 8. The CDR3 has 16 residues. The CDR3 nucleotides read TGTGCCAGCAGCCGACTAGCGGGGGGGCTCCTCCATGAGCAGTTCTTC. Protein product: CASSRLAGGLLHEQFF.

The chain recombines TRBV6-5 with TRBJ2-1; TRBD1 matches at 8 bases. Germline CDR1 reads MNHEY; CDR2 reads SVGAGI. The CDR3 runs 15 residues. J gave up 5 bases and V 0 bases, and 3 bases lay outside the gene matches. CDR3 sequence: CASSYSRTGNNEQFF. DNA of the CDR3: TGTGCCAGCAGTTACTCTCGGACAGGGAACAATGAGCAGTTCTTC.

The chain's CDR3 is CASSLPRDNSYEQYF. The CDR3 coding sequence is TGCGCCAGCAGCTTGCCCCGGGACAATTCCTACGAGCAGTACTTC. The gene calls are TRBV5-1 and TRBJ2-7; TRBD1 is a possible D gene (6 bases). Germline loops: CDR1 SGHRS, CDR2 YFSETQ. Trimming shortened V by 1 base and J by 1 base, and 12 bases separated the two germline ends. This CDR3 region has 15 residues.

V usage is TRBV19 and J usage is TRBJ1-4, with 7 positions matching TRBD1. CDR3 length: 15 residues. Germline V gene lookup returns CDR1 LNHDA and CDR2 SQIVND (reference sequence). The V and J ends lost 2 bases and 7 bases, in that order; junction bases with no gene match: 7. CDR3 amino acids: CASSIKGARGEKLFF. The CDR3 DNA reads TGTGCCAGTAGTATAAAGGGGGCAAGGGGTGAAAAACTGTTTTTT.

The DNA of the CDR3 is TGTGCCAGCACTCCCGGACAGGCCTACGAGCAGTACTTC. It codes for CASTPGQAYEQYF. This chain joins TRBV28 and TRBJ2-7; 7 bases map to TRBD1. The CDR3 sequence is 13 residues long. Germline CDR1 and CDR2: MDHEN and SYDVKM. V lost 7 bases to trimming and J lost 2 bases; unmatched junction nucleotides: 5.